The 11 T cell receptor beta chains reported below all come from one sample, sequenced in a study of human T cells and chemical hapten exposure (dated by TCRdb to the early 2020s). The time point label, as the study defines it: pre-sensitization, week 0. The treatment or condition label of this sample denotes: therapeutic diphenylcyclopropenone sensitization with weekly scalp DPC. Receptor libraries were prepared by RACE. Sequenced using a NextSeq 500. Starting from the raw public reads, TCRdb applied fastp trimming at Q25, assembled clones with MiXCR and retained in-frame beta chains. Every distinct CDR3 protein forms one entry, paired with its most common genes and DNA. The sample table contains about 80,000 distinct CDR3 sequences; only one count was recorded for less than 15% of them. Jointly, the top ten make up 3.5% to 6% of the sample. The sequences come from whole blood, collected in connection with sensitization to the hapten diphenylcyclopropenone (DPC). These receptors came from a woman between 50 and 59 years old with alopecia areata. Some clones in this sample may be carry-over from other donors' samples.

The chain is built from TRBV9 and TRBJ1-5, with unresolved D. The germline V and J ends were trimmed by 3 bases and 2 bases, with 12 bases remaining between them. CDR3 length equals 15 residues. CDR1 SGDLS and CDR2 YYNGEE come from the germline V gene. CDR3 nucleotide sequence: TGTGCCAGCAGCGCCCAGGAAAGTGGCAATCAGCCCCAGCATTTT. It codes for CASSAQESGNQPQHF.

CDR3 DNA sequence: TGTGCCAGCAGCATCCCGAAATACTACGAGCAGTACTTC. Its translation: CASSIPKYYEQYF. This chain links TRBV28 with TRBJ2-7; no definite D call. This CDR3 has 13 amino acids. CDR1 is MDHEN and CDR2 is SYDVKM in the germline V gene. V was cut by 6 bases and J by 3 bases, with 12 bases left in between.

This clonotype was detected ten times or more. The gene calls are TRBV25-1 and TRBJ2-7, with D hard to call. The CDR3 totals 11 residues. Germline V lookup: CDR1 MGHDK, CDR2 SYGVNS. With 3 bases removed from V and 0 bases from J, the gap between germline ends came to 0 bases. The CDR3 protein is CASSDSYEQYF. The CDR3 DNA follows: TGTGCCAGCAGTGACTCCTACGAGCAGTACTTC.

The sample holds many counts of this clonotype. The CDR3 protein is CASRAALSTDTQYF. CDR3 coding DNA: TGTGCCAGCAGGGCGGCCCTCTCCACAGATACGCAGTATTTT. The genes are TRBV12-3 or TRBV12-4 and TRBJ2-3; unclear D gene. V was clipped by 6 bases and J by 2 bases, with 12 bases between them. The CDR3 covers 14 residues.

J is TRBJ2-1 and V is TRBV5-1; 8 bases are shared with TRBD2. V lost 1 base to trimming and J lost 7 bases; unmatched junction nucleotides: 7. The CDR3 is 15 amino acids. Per germline, CDR1 SGHRS and CDR2 YFSETQ. The DNA for the CDR3 is TGCGCCAGCAGCTTGCTGAGCGGGAGTGTTAATGAGCAGTTCTTC. Translation: CASSLLSGSVNEQFF.

This clonotype was observed a few times. V and J are TRBV12-3 or TRBV12-4 and TRBJ1-2; D might be TRBD1 (6 bases). Trimming cost V 5 bases and J 4 bases, with 17 bases left between them. The CDR3 runs 15 residues. CDR3 DNA: TGTGCCAGCAGTCCCCGGACAGAGGGAAGCTATGGCTACACCTTC. As protein: CASSPRTEGSYGYTF.

This clonotype was counted a few times. The genes are TRBV7-9 and TRBJ1-2; 7 bases align to TRBD1. The germline V gene encodes CDR1 SEHNR and CDR2 FQNEAQ (reference sequence). The CDR3 is made up of 13 amino acids. The trim removed 6 bases at V and 3 bases at J, leaving 4 bases unmatched. The CDR3 sequence is CASSRQGHYGYTF. For the CDR3, the DNA is TGTGCCAGCAGTCGACAGGGCCACTATGGCTACACCTTC.

This clonotype came up a few times. The genes are TRBV18 and TRBJ2-1, with 8 bases aligning to TRBD2. This CDR3 comprises 15 residues. Trimming at V came to 1 base and at J to 7 bases, leaving 6 bases not matched to a gene. CDR1 is KGHSH, CDR2 LQKENI, per germline. The CDR3 reads CASSPRAGGLNEQFF. In nucleotides, the CDR3 is TGTGCCAGCTCACCACGCGCGGGAGGCCTAAATGAGCAGTTCTTC.

As to this clonotype: The junction departs from germline at one end; a sequencing error may be responsible. This chain uses TRBV4-3 with TRBJ1-2; 7 positions match TRBD1. CDR1 is LGHNA, CDR2 YSLEER, per germline. This CDR3 spans 14 amino acids. DNA of the CDR3: TGCGCCAGCAGCCAATCGGGACAGCGTTATGGCTACATCTTC. Protein: CASSQSGQRYGYIF.

The chain recombines TRBV9 with TRBJ2-1, with D possibly matching TRBD2 (5 bases). CDR3 length: 15 amino acids. Germline CDR1 and CDR2: SGDLS and YYNGEE. V was cut by 4 bases and J by 7 bases, with 18 bases left in between. The CDR3 protein is CASSPLAAVGNEQFF. The CDR3 coding sequence is TGTGCCAGCAGCCCCCTAGCAGCGGTCGGGAATGAGCAGTTCTTC.

This clonotype was detected a few times. This chain joins TRBV6-5 and TRBJ2-7; no firm D call. The germline V gene has CDR1 MNHEY and CDR2 SVGAGI. CDR3 length equals 11 residues. The germline V and J ends were trimmed by 4 bases and 5 bases, with 6 bases remaining between them. In DNA form, the CDR3 reads TGTGCCAGCAGTTCCCGGAACGAGCAGTACTTC. It specifies CASSSRNEQYF.